These 3 T cell receptor beta chains were all obtained from the same sample, sequenced in a study of T cell responses to AZD1222 COVID-19 vaccine. Sequencing was performed with immunoSEQ multiplex PCR; in TCRdb, only in-frame clones are kept and a portion is missing. Altogether tens of thousands of clones are present, 70% to 90% being singletons, with the ten largest covering roughly 10%. Sequences were derived from peripheral blood, sampled on day 0 of AZD1222 vaccination. All receptors come from an adult in good health.

The V and J genes are TRBV30 and TRBJ1-1; D uncertain. Between the trimmed V and J ends, which lost 3 bases and 0 bases, there was a span of 5 bases. Germline values: CDR1 GTSNPN, CDR2 SVGIG (reference sequence). The CDR3 sequence is 12 residues long. Here the CDR3 DNA reads TGTGCCTGGAGGGAAATGAACACTGAAGCTTTCTTT. As protein: CAWREMNTEAFF. The full variable domain, its missing parts supplied by reference TRBV30 and TRBJ1-1, is SQTIHQWPATLVQPVGSPLSLECTVEGTSNPNLYWYRQAAGRGLQLLFYSVGIGQISSEVPQNLSASRPQDRQFILSSKKLLLSDSGFYLCAWREMNTEAFFGQGTRLTVV.

This rearrangement joins TRBV5-1 to TRBJ1-5, with no clear D. CDR1 SGHRS and CDR2 YFSETQ come from the germline V gene. V lost 1 base to trimming and J lost 4 bases, with 6 bases between them. CDR3 length: 13 amino acids. The CDR3 DNA follows: TGCGCCAGCAGCTTGACAGCTAATCAGCCCCAGCATTTT. The encoded protein is CASSLTANQPQHF.

The chain recombines TRBV11-2 with TRBJ2-1, with 14 bases lining up with TRBD2. Germline V CDR1 and CDR2: SGHAT, FQNNGV. This CDR3 region has 17 residues. The junction had 11 bases not matched to a gene; V was cut back by 4 bases and J by 9 bases. The CDR3 region has the DNA TGTGCCAGCAGCTCGGCTCGTGCGACTAGCGGGGGGGGTGAGCAGTTCTTC. Amino acids: CASSSARATSGGGEQFF.